The T cell receptor beta chain described here comes from a study of CD8 T cells in ankylosing spondylitis. Whole-study findings and limits: The study identified a TCR beta motif of several highly homologous variants that appeared characteristic of ankylosing spondylitis blood. CD8+ disease-linked clones were present at relatively low frequencies in blood. There was reportedly significant enrichment of clones that were disease-linked in matched ankylosing spondylitis synovial fluid.

This clonotype was seen more than once but under ten times. What it binds is not known. The germline V gene has CDR1 MDHEN and CDR2 SYDVKM. This CDR3 has 12 amino acids. V lost 4 bases and J lost 4, with 5 bases in between. Generation of TCR beta libraries employed quantitative 5'-RACE incorporating molecular barcodes. Each CDR3 protein gets one entry after TCRdb re-called the 5' RACE reads with MiXCR. The repertoire holds approximately 300,000 distinct CDR3 sequences, around 7.6% seen once, with roughly 15% in the top ten. The receptor comes from a male donor with ankylosing spondylitis. Material: blood, either unsorted or a sorted T cell fraction (not recorded which). This rearrangement joins TRBV28 to TRBJ2-1; D ambiguous. CDR3 sequence (DNA): TGTGCCAGCAGTTCAGAGTACAATGAGCAGTTCTTC. Translated: CASSSEYNEQFF.